These 20 T cell receptor beta chains share one sample of origin, sequenced in a study of T cells in localized non-small cell lung cancer. Libraries were prepared by immunoSEQ multiplex PCR; TCRdb keeps only in-frame clonotypes and omits some of them. The table lists over 20,000 clones, roughly 86% of them singletons. This specimen consisted of peripheral blood mononuclear cells, obtained before any cancer treatment. The origin of the receptors is a male donor aged 60 or over with stage II lung adenocarcinoma.

This clone showed up just a few times. The chain links TRBV5-1 to TRBJ2-3, with D perhaps matching TRBD2 (5 bases). The CDR3 runs 13 residues. Trimming removed 4 bases from V and 1 base from J, with 7 bases in between. Germline V gene sequence: CDR1 SGHRS, CDR2 YFSETQ. CDR3 in amino acids: CASSPGGTDTQYF. In DNA form, the CDR3 reads TGCGCCAGCAGCCCCGGGGGCACAGATACGCAGTATTTT.

This CDR3 reads CASSLSRANTYNEQFF. DNA of the CDR3: TGTGCCAGCAGTTTGAGTCGGGCGAACACCTACAATGAGCAGTTCTTC. This chain joins TRBV27 and TRBJ2-1; no definite D call. The CDR3 spans 16 residues. Germline CDR1 and CDR2: MNHEY and SMNVEV (reference sequence). Between the trimmed V and J ends, which lost 3 bases and 2 bases, there was a span of 14 bases.

This sequence joins TRBV11-2 and TRBJ2-3; 15 nucleotides agree with TRBD2. The germline V gene encodes CDR1 SGHAT and CDR2 FQNNGV. V trimming: 4 bases; J trimming: 4 bases; junction bases outside the gene matches: 6. The CDR3 covers 17 residues. CDR3 nucleotide sequence: TGTGCCAGCAGCTCTCCTGGACTAGCGGGAGGGGCAGATACGCAGTATTTT. Protein sequence: CASSSPGLAGGADTQYF.

This chain joins TRBV11-1 and TRBJ2-6; no clear D gene. This CDR3 contains 15 residues. The germline V gene encodes CDR1 SGHAT and CDR2 FQDESV (reference sequence). V was pared by 3 bases and J by 2 bases, with 8 bases between. CDR3 sequence: CASSFRSTGANVLTF. Written as DNA, the CDR3 is TGTGCCAGCAGCTTCCGTTCGACTGGGGCCAACGTCCTGACTTTC.

This clone occurred once. V gene TRBV28 combines with J gene TRBJ2-2, with 10 bases matching TRBD2. CDR1 is MDHEN, CDR2 SYDVKM, per germline. V was pared by 8 bases and J by 5 bases, with 8 bases of the junction left unmatched. This CDR3 has 15 residues. CDR3 protein: CASYTPLAGTGELFF. The DNA of the CDR3 is TGTGCCAGCTATACACCACTAGCGGGGACCGGGGAGCTGTTTTTT.

The J gene is TRBJ2-6, the V gene TRBV2; D is tentatively TRBD1 or TRBD2 (5 bases each). The CDR3 covers 16 residues. The germline V gene encodes CDR1 SNHLY and CDR2 FYNNEI. Trimming took 7 bases from V and 0 from J, leaving 13 bases between them. The DNA for the CDR3 is TGTGCCAGCACCTGGGACGGCCGCTCTGGGGCCAACGTCCTGACTTTC. Protein product: CASTWDGRSGANVLTF.

This clone was recorded once. The rearrangement joins TRBV7-9 to TRBJ1-6; maybe TRBD1 (5 bases). V was clipped by 5 bases and J by 0 bases, with 20 bases between them. Germline-derived CDR1 and CDR2 are SEHNR and FQNEAQ (reference sequence). This CDR3 comprises 19 residues. Here the CDR3 reads CASSLGAIQASSYNSPLHF. The CDR3, as DNA: TGTGCCAGCAGCCTAGGGGCTATCCAGGCCAGCTCCTATAATTCACCCCTCCACTTT. Looking up the rest from reference TRBV7-9 and TRBJ1-6 gives the full variable domain: DTGVSQNPRHKITKRGQNVTFRCDPISEHNRLYWYRQTLGQGPEFLTYFQNEAQLEKSRLLSDRFSAERPKGSFSTLEIQRTEQGDSAMYLCASSLGAIQASSYNSPLHFGNGTRLTVT.

The CDR3 protein is CASSYRASGTDTQYF. CDR3 nucleotides: TGTGCCAGCAGTTATCGGGCTAGCGGGACAGATACGCAGTATTTT. V gene TRBV9 combines with J gene TRBJ2-3; 8 bases are a match to TRBD2. V gave up 5 bases and J gave up 3 bases; unmatched junction bases: 8. CDR3 length equals 15 residues. Germline assignment: CDR1 SGDLS and CDR2 YYNGEE.

This chain links TRBV12-5 with TRBJ2-5, with a possible D match to TRBD1 (5 bases). This CDR3 spans 14 amino acids. Germline values: CDR1 LGHNT, CDR2 FRNRAP. V shed 6 bases and J shed 5 bases, with 16 bases lying between them. The CDR3 loop reads CASGPSRAPETQYF. The DNA of the CDR3 is TGTGCTAGTGGGCCTTCCAGGGCCCCCGAGACCCAGTACTTC.

The CDR3 protein is CASSFDRGRETQYF. CDR3 sequence (DNA): TGTGCCAGCAGCTTCGACAGGGGGCGGGAGACCCAGTACTTC. The chain recombines TRBV7-9 with TRBJ2-5; TRBD1 matches at 10 bases. With V trimmed by 3 bases and J by 5 bases, 3 bases remained unmatched. The CDR3 runs 14 residues. In germline, CDR1 is SEHNR, CDR2 FQNEAQ (reference sequence).

This clone occurred once. The chain has TRBV4-2 and TRBJ2-7; perhaps TRBD2 as D (5 bases). The length of the CDR3 is 14 residues. CDR1 LGHNA and CDR2 YNFKEQ come from the germline V gene. V gave up 0 bases and J gave up 6 bases, with 12 bases separating them. The CDR3 sequence: CASSQDGGLGEQYF. CDR3 nucleotides: TGTGCCAGCAGCCAAGATGGAGGTCTCGGCGAGCAGTACTTC.

V and J are TRBV6-1 and TRBJ2-1, with a possible D match to TRBD2 (5 bases). From germline, CDR1 is MNHNS and CDR2 SASEGT. The CDR3 runs to 14 residues. With 4 bases removed from V and 9 bases from J, the gap between germline ends came to 16 bases. The CDR3 sequence: CASSVDGDAGEQFF. Here the CDR3 DNA reads TGTGCCAGCAGTGTGGACGGAGATGCGGGTGAGCAGTTCTTC.

The chain couples TRBV6-1 to TRBJ2-3; the match to TRBD1 covers 8 bases. The junction had 4 bases not matched to a gene; V was cut back by 6 bases and J by 2 bases. The CDR3 has 14 amino acids. Germline assignment: CDR1 MNHNS and CDR2 SASEGT. The CDR3 DNA is TGTGCCAGCAGAGACAGGGGCCCCACAGATACGCAGTATTTT. Protein: CASRDRGPTDTQYF.

The chain joins TRBV7-3 to TRBJ2-1; 9 bases agree with TRBD2. Germline CDR1 and CDR2: SGHTA and FQGTGA. The ends lost 0 bases at V and 16 bases at J; junction bases unmatched: 4. This CDR3 region has 12 residues. The CDR3 reads CASSLTSGSFFF. CDR3 nucleotide sequence: TGTGCCAGCAGCTTAACTAGCGGGAGCTTTTTCTTC.

The CDR3 region has the DNA TGTGCCACCAGCAGATCGGGACTAGCGGGCGGTCTAGGGGAGCTGTTTTTT. This sequence encodes CATSRSGLAGGLGELFF. The chain is built from TRBV15 and TRBJ2-2, with TRBD2 matching over 12 bases. The CDR3 contains 17 residues. CDR1 is LNHNV, CDR2 YYDKDF, per germline (reference sequence). V lost 2 bases to trimming and J lost 8 bases; unmatched junction nucleotides: 9.

The chain uses TRBV5-1 and TRBJ2-7, with no clear D. The V gene lost 5 bases and the J gene lost 5 bases, with 8 bases spanning the gap. The V gene's germline CDR1 is SGHRS and CDR2 YFSETQ. The CDR3 has 11 amino acids. The CDR3, as DNA: TGCGCCAGCAGGCTAGGGCACGAGCAGTACTTC. The encoded protein is CASRLGHEQYF.

This chain links TRBV19 with TRBJ1-5; possible D gene TRBD1, 6 bases. The germline gives CDR1 LNHDA, CDR2 SQIVND (reference sequence). The CDR3 is 12 amino acids. V lost 7 bases and J 10 bases, leaving 14 bases between the germline ends. CDR3 loop: CASTTGNVPQHF. In DNA, the CDR3 is TGTGCCAGTACTACAGGGAATGTTCCCCAGCATTTT.

The chain couples TRBV2 to TRBJ2-5; 8 bases map to TRBD2. The CDR3 extends over 15 amino acids. From germline, CDR1 is SNHLY and CDR2 FYNNEI. V shed 4 bases and J 2 bases; nucleotides not matched to a gene: 6. The CDR3 reads CASSVSGTLQETQYF. DNA for the CDR3: TGTGCCAGCAGTGTTAGCGGGACTCTACAAGAGACCCAGTACTTC.

This clone occurred a few times. The J gene is TRBJ2-7, the V gene TRBV5-4; TRBD2 aligns across 7 bases. Per germline, CDR1 SGHNT and CDR2 YYREEE (reference sequence). The V and J ends lost 7 bases and 2 bases, in that order; junction bases with no gene match: 6. CDR3 length: 13 amino acids. CDR3 sequence reads: CASREAPPYEQYF. CDR3 bases: TGTGCCAGCCGGGAGGCGCCCCCCTACGAGCAGTACTTC.

This chain connects TRBV7-3 to TRBJ2-7; TRBD1 might be the D (6 bases). The germline V and J ends were trimmed by 5 bases and 0 bases, with 11 bases remaining between them. Germline V CDR1 and CDR2: SGHTA, FQGTGA. The CDR3 runs 14 residues. CDR3 DNA sequence: TGTGCCAGCAGCCCAACAGGGCCCTCCTACGAGCAGTACTTC. It encodes CASSPTGPSYEQYF.